The clone carrying this T cell receptor beta chain was observed a handful of times. What it binds is not known. This entry is derived from a study of identical twins. Findings and limits, study-wide: Fewer insertions were carried by abundant cord blood beta clonotypes, but none was seen in memory repertoires. Out-of-frame beta chain sequences displayed weaker excess sharing between twins.

Healthy Caucasians made up all donors. Trimming cost V 0 bases and J 5 bases; bases outside gene matches: 4. Germline-derived CDR1 and CDR2 are DFQATT and SNEGSKA (reference sequence). The length of the CDR3 is 15 residues. A universal primer site was incorporated via template switching, and the cDNA contained unique molecular identifiers. Each CDR3 protein gets one entry after TCRdb re-called the 5' RACE reads with MiXCR. Found here are around 490,000 distinct CDR3 sequences, around 15% of them singletons; the top ten hold 0.95% to 1%. These data were also reused for a study on yellow fever vaccine responses in identical twins.

The sequenced material came from CD4+ T cells sorted from blood. The rearrangement uses TRBV20-1 and TRBJ2-1; 10 bases line up with TRBD2. The source of this sequence is a woman younger than 30 in good health. The CDR3 region has the DNA TGCAGTGCTAGAGATGGGACTAGCGCCGACAATGAGCAGTTCTTC. Translated: CSARDGTSADNEQFF.